The source of this T cell receptor (beta chain) is a study of blood T cell repertoires in COVID-19 (TCRdb year 2020). About the full investigation: Collaborator samples came from the United States, Italy and Spain and covered acute and convalescent phases of COVID-19. The material from the prospective study consisted of cDNA or gDNA derived from T cells, B-cell-depleted T cells, or PBMCs. Deeply sampled blood TCRbeta repertoires from subjects exposed to, actively infected with, or recovered from COVID-19 were included in the dataset. The repertoires were released in a freely available public database meant as a resource for research on the immune response to SARS-CoV-2. The samples were drawn from two sources: the first 160 participants of the ongoing ImmuneRACE study, and over 1,000 subjects contributed by 6 global collaborators. The sample metadata nearly always contained a de-identified subject ID, COVID-19 status, age in years and sex. Where available, HLA class I and class II types were taken from metadata supplied by the sample provider and were not determined by assay-based typing. Findings and caveats that apply to the study as a whole: How much clinical and demographic metadata was included differed by source and by participant, and the metadata was provided uncurated.

TCRbeta CDR3 regions were amplified from genomic DNA by means of the immunoSEQ Assay, a bias-controlled multiplex PCR. The original pipeline was this. Nucleated cell counts per sample were estimated from amplification of reference gene primers within the assay. Sequence reads were collapsed and filtered to measure the absolute abundance of every unique TCRbeta CDR3 rearrangement. For each sample, productive Simpson clonality was calculated by taking the square root of Simpson's diversity index across productive rearrangements. In TCRdb, the immuneACCESS table is reduced to in-frame sequences with V and J assigned. These tables do not hold every clone; where another copy was compared, an unresolved V gene accounts for under half, and the others remain unexplained. Clonal size and the V and J genes are those of that table, whereas D and trimming came from the DNA. This sample is represented by more than 250,000 clones; roughly 84% of them were singletons. The biggest ten clones account for 1% of the sample.

From a lookup of the germline V gene, CDR1 and CDR2 are MNHEY and SVGAGI. From its cysteine to its phenylalanine, the CDR3 spans 15 amino acids. The sequence is cut down to CDR3 DNA, 45 bases in frame from base 1. Trimming takes 2 bases from V and 1 base from J, and the germline ends sit 11 bases apart. About this clone: No antigen is known for it. The input lacks base qualities; no much larger clone sits a single base away.

The collaborating institutions used their own protocols to collect whole blood in K2EDTA tubes. For TCRbeta analysis, collaborators shipped samples in one of three forms: frozen whole blood, isolated PBMCs, or DNA extracted from either of those sample types. The sample consisted of peripheral blood. The sequence was collected from a man aged 50-59 years with active or convalescent COVID-19. Here the chain combines TRBV6-5 and TRBJ1-1, with the D segment identity uncertain. The DNA sequence is TGTGCCAGCAGTTACCGGGGAAGTCCGAACACTGAAGCTTTCTTT. Its protein is CASSYRGSPNTEAFF.